A single sample is the source of the 23 T cell receptor beta chains below, sequenced in a study of T-cell memory formation after mild COVID-19. TCRdb re-called the 5' RACE reads with MiXCR, one entry per CDR3 protein. The table lists around 130,000 distinct CDR3 sequences, about 6% of them singletons. What was sequenced was PBMCs or a T cell subset sorted from them (not recorded which). Receptor source: an adult woman who had mild COVID-19 (a few samples of this study predate the infection). Cell type and time point are not known.

This chain joins TRBV28 and TRBJ2-1; tentatively, D is TRBD1 (6 bases). V lost 6 bases and J lost 12, with 18 bases in between. Germline CDR1 MDHEN, CDR2 SYDVKM. CDR3 length: 13 residues. The CDR3 DNA sequence: TGTGCCAGCAGCCAAGACAGGTCAAGGGGGCAGTTCTTC. It encodes CASSQDRSRGQFF.

This clonotype turned up a few times. The rearrangement joins TRBV20-1 to TRBJ2-7; TRBD2 agrees at 11 bases. This CDR3 is built from 14 residues. V trimming: 4 bases; J trimming: 5 bases; junction bases outside the gene matches: 7. Germline assignment: CDR1 DFQATT and CDR2 SNEGSKA (reference sequence). CDR3 loop: CSAIETSGNHEQYF. CDR3 in DNA: TGCAGTGCTATTGAGACTAGCGGGAACCACGAGCAGTACTTC.

This clonotype was seen ten or more times. V usage is TRBV12-3 or TRBV12-4 and J usage is TRBJ2-1, with 7 bases matching TRBD1. With V trimmed by 0 bases and J by 14 bases, 10 bases remained unmatched. This CDR3 has 14 amino acids. The CDR3 is CASSLASAGTEEFF. The CDR3, as DNA: TGTGCCAGCAGTTTAGCGTCTGCTGGGACAGAGGAGTTCTTC.

This clonotype appeared a few times. V is TRBV7-6 and J is TRBJ2-1; 12 positions match TRBD2. The CDR3 is made up of 15 amino acids. Germline V gives CDR1 SGHVS, CDR2 FNYEAQ. The V segment lost 3 bases and the J segment 8 bases; nucleotides outside the gene matches: 5. The CDR3 bases are TGTGCCAGCAGCTTCCTAGCGGGAGGGAGCGATGAGCAGTTCTTC. It codes for CASSFLAGGSDEQFF.

This rearrangement joins TRBV5-1 to TRBJ2-7; no firm D call. The V gene lost 0 bases and the J gene lost 0 bases, with 13 bases spanning the gap. The CDR3 runs to 16 residues. CDR1 is SGHRS, CDR2 YFSETQ, per germline. The CDR3 reads CASSLVSGFGSYEQYF. CDR3 nucleotides: TGCGCCAGCAGCTTGGTATCCGGATTCGGCTCCTACGAGCAGTACTTC.

This clonotype was picked up one time. The chain combines TRBV5-1 with TRBJ1-5, with a tentative D call TRBD1 (5 bases). V lost 0 bases and J lost 9, with 13 bases in between. The germline gives CDR1 SGHRS, CDR2 YFSETQ. This CDR3 has 14 amino acids. The CDR3 reads CASSLGDGSGPQHF. The CDR3 region has the DNA TGCGCCAGCAGCTTGGGGGACGGGTCGGGGCCCCAGCATTTT.

This clonotype was seen ten or more times. The chain joins TRBV5-1 to TRBJ1-2; 7 nucleotides match TRBD1. This CDR3 is 14 amino acids long. V lost 0 bases to trimming and J lost 7 bases; unmatched junction nucleotides: 6. Per the germline V gene, CDR1 is SGHRS and CDR2 is YFSETQ. The CDR3 nucleotides are TGCGCCAGCAGCTTGGCCCTATCAGGGGGTGGCTACACCTTC. This codes for CASSLALSGGGYTF.

A few counts support this clonotype. This chain uses TRBV25-1 with TRBJ1-2, with 9 bases matching TRBD1. CDR3 length: 14 residues. V lost 2 bases and J lost 8; bases outside the gene matches: 6. Germline-derived CDR1 and CDR2 are MGHDK and SYGVNS. CDR3 amino acids: CASSEPGQGNGYTF. As DNA, the CDR3 is TGTGCCAGCAGTGAACCGGGACAGGGTAACGGCTACACCTTC.

This clonotype showed up many times. This sequence joins TRBV5-1 and TRBJ2-1; TRBD1 or TRBD2 may be the D gene (5 bases each). Trimming removed 0 bases from V and 4 bases from J, with 14 bases in between. The CDR3 is 16 residues long. CDR1 is SGHRS, CDR2 YFSETQ, per germline. The CDR3 DNA is TGCGCCAGCAGCTTGGTGGGCTCAGAGGGGTACAATGAGCAGTTCTTC. As protein: CASSLVGSEGYNEQFF.

In this sample, this clonotype turned up a few times. The rearrangement links TRBV10-3 to TRBJ1-1; 7 bases align to TRBD1. The length of the CDR3 is 13 residues. J was trimmed by 3 bases and V by 10 bases; bases with no gene match: 8. Germline-derived CDR1 and CDR2 are ENHRY and SYGVKD. Here the CDR3 reads CATQTGQDTEAFF. DNA of the CDR3: TGTGCCACCCAGACAGGGCAGGACACTGAAGCTTTCTTT.

The sample holds a few counts of this clonotype. The chain is built from TRBV29-1 and TRBJ2-5, with D possibly matching TRBD2 (6 bases). CDR3 length equals 14 residues. The V gene lost 1 base and the J gene lost 5 bases, with 14 bases spanning the gap. In germline, CDR1 is SQVTM, CDR2 ANQGSEA. CDR3 sequence reads: CSVEVWTKEETQYF. In DNA form, the CDR3 reads TGCAGCGTTGAAGTTTGGACTAAGGAGGAGACCCAGTACTTC.

J is TRBJ1-4 and V is TRBV12-3 or TRBV12-4, with D possibly TRBD1 on 5 matching bases. The V gene lost 0 bases and the J gene lost 8 bases, with 7 bases spanning the gap. The CDR3 runs to 13 residues. The CDR3 DNA is TGTGCCAGCAGTTTAGCCGGGGGGGAAAAACTGTTTTTT. Amino acids: CASSLAGGEKLFF.

This clonotype was picked up a small number of times. The chain uses TRBV6-5 and TRBJ1-2, with 10 bases lining up with TRBD1. V was clipped by 3 bases and J by 6 bases; unmatched bases: 13. CDR3 size: 17 residues. The germline gives CDR1 MNHEY, CDR2 SVGAGI. CDR3 coding DNA: TGTGCCAGCAGTTATGGCTCCGGGACAGGGGAACTAGATGGCTACACCTTC. Protein product: CASSYGSGTGELDGYTF.

There are many counts of this clonotype. The chain couples TRBV7-8 to TRBJ2-2, with D perhaps matching TRBD1 or TRBD2 (5 bases each). Germline CDR1 SGHVS, CDR2 FQNEAQ. The CDR3 sequence is 17 residues long. The V gene lost 5 bases and the J gene lost 0 bases, with 16 bases spanning the gap. CDR3 sequence reads: CASSLSRGRPNTGELFF. For the CDR3, the DNA is TGTGCCAGCAGCCTTTCGAGGGGCCGACCGAACACCGGGGAGCTGTTTTTT.

With respect to this clonotype: With a much larger clone just one base away, this may be a read error. This sequence joins TRBV12-3 or TRBV12-4 and TRBJ1-2; 7 bases agree with TRBD1. This CDR3 region has 15 residues. The CDR3 reads CASSLSTGARGGYIF. CDR3 nucleotides: TGTGCCAGCAGTTTAAGTACAGGGGCAAGAGGAGGCTACATCTTC.

About this clonotype: A much larger clone lies one base from this, so it may be a read error. The CDR3 loop reads CASSYGTEGPEAFF. CDR3 bases: TGTGCCAGCAGCTACGGGACAGAGGGACCTGAAGCTTTCTTT. The V and J genes are TRBV5-6 and TRBJ1-1; 7 bases fit TRBD1. This CDR3 region has 14 residues. The J segment lost 6 bases and the V segment lost 3 bases, leaving 8 bases of the junction unmatched. CDR1 is SGHDT and CDR2 is YYEEEE in the germline V gene.

This clonotype was seen ten or more times. The CDR3 region is CASSLLFRSEQFF. DNA for the CDR3: TGTGCCAGCAGTCTCTTGTTCAGGTCTGAGCAGTTCTTC. The chain carries TRBV12-3 or TRBV12-4 and TRBJ2-1, with D uncertain. This CDR3 contains 13 residues. Trimming took off 5 bases at V and 9 bases at J, with 14 bases between the two ends.

This clonotype showed up just a few times. This chain links TRBV12-3 or TRBV12-4 with TRBJ2-7; perhaps TRBD2 as D (5 bases). This CDR3 is built from 16 residues. V was clipped by 2 bases and J by 2 bases, with 16 bases between them. As DNA, the CDR3 is TGTGCCAGCAGTTTAAAGCGGCCGAAGGACCCCTACGAGCAGTACTTC. Its translation: CASSLKRPKDPYEQYF.

CDR3: CACRRDSNSPLHF. The CDR3 coding sequence is TGTGCCTGCCGCCGGGACAGTAATTCACCCCTCCACTTT. The rearrangement uses TRBV30 and TRBJ1-6, with 7 bases fitting TRBD1. This CDR3 spans 13 amino acids. The trim removed 6 bases at V and 6 bases at J, leaving 5 bases unmatched. CDR1 and CDR2 from the germline V gene are GTSNPN and SVGIG (reference sequence).

The V call is TRBV7-2, the J call TRBJ2-5; D possibly corresponds to TRBD1 (6 bases). Germline-derived CDR1 and CDR2 are SGHTA and FQGNSA. Trimming stripped 2 bases from V and 5 bases from J, with 9 bases between. The CDR3 loop spans 13 amino acids. The CDR3 DNA is TGTGCCAGCAGCTTAAACAGGGTGGAGACCCAGTACTTC. Residues: CASSLNRVETQYF.

V gene TRBV12-3 or TRBV12-4 combines with J gene TRBJ2-1, with 8 nucleotides matching TRBD1. V gave up 6 bases and J gave up 6 bases; unmatched junction bases: 13. CDR3 length equals 16 residues. CDR3 residues: CASSPPWDRLANEQFF. CDR3 in DNA: TGTGCCAGCAGCCCTCCTTGGGACAGGTTGGCCAATGAGCAGTTCTTC.

The CDR3 region is CASSESRRGIDTEAFF. CDR3 bases: TGTGCCAGCAGTGAATCTAGGAGGGGAATCGACACTGAAGCTTTCTTT. The J gene is TRBJ1-1, the V gene TRBV6-1; TRBD1 might be the D (5 bases). Germline V CDR1 and CDR2: MNHNS, SASEGT. The CDR3 contains 16 residues. Trimming took off 2 bases at V and 3 bases at J, with 16 bases between the two ends.

This clonotype was seen many times. Here the CDR3 reads CASSQDWQTQDEQYF. In DNA, the CDR3 is TGTGCCAGCAGCCAAGATTGGCAGACGCAGGACGAGCAGTACTTC. This chain joins TRBV4-2 and TRBJ2-7; no firm D call. Germline CDR1 LGHNA, CDR2 YNFKEQ. V gave up 0 bases and J gave up 5 bases, with 14 bases separating them. The CDR3 has 15 amino acids.